The 5 T cell receptor beta chains below come from one sample, sequenced in a study of blood T cell repertoires in COVID-19. The repertoire was sequenced with immunoSEQ multiplex PCR; TCRdb's copy has only in-frame clones and lacks some. Among approximately 260,000 clones listed, about 88% were seen once. Sequencing was carried out using peripheral blood. The receptor set was obtained from a woman in her forties who had recovered from COVID-19.

This rearrangement joins TRBV28 to TRBJ2-1; TRBD1 matches 9 bases. The CDR3 spans 17 residues. The V segment lost 6 bases and the J segment 1 base; nucleotides outside the gene matches: 10. Germline values: CDR1 MDHEN, CDR2 SYDVKM. Here the CDR3 DNA reads TGTGCCAGCAGAATAAAACAGGGGGCCGCATCCTACAATGAGCAGTTCTTC. Translation gives CASRIKQGAASYNEQFF.

This clone is a singleton in its sample. The genes are TRBV4-3 and TRBJ1-1, with D possibly matching TRBD1 (6 bases). The CDR3 loop spans 15 amino acids. The V gene lost 0 bases and the J gene lost 4 bases, with 12 bases spanning the gap. From germline, CDR1 is LGHNA and CDR2 YSLEER. The CDR3 loop reads CASSQDLSRGTEAFF. In nucleotides, the CDR3 is TGCGCCAGCAGCCAAGACCTCAGCAGGGGCACTGAAGCTTTCTTT.

J is TRBJ1-4 and V is TRBV4-2; D possibly corresponds to TRBD1 (5 bases). V was trimmed by 1 base and J by 8 bases, leaving 17 bases between them. The CDR3 length is 16 residues. Germline-derived CDR1 and CDR2 are LGHNA and YNFKEQ. The CDR3 DNA follows: TGTGCCAGCAGCCAAGGTTTCGGCAGGGTGGGGGAAAAACTGTTTTTT. Translated: CASSQGFGRVGEKLFF.

The chain links TRBV19 to TRBJ1-3; TRBD1 is a possible D gene (5 bases). Germline assignment: CDR1 LNHDA and CDR2 SQIVND (reference sequence). The CDR3 runs to 16 residues. V dropped 6 bases and J dropped 7 bases, with 22 bases sitting between them. CDR3 residues: CASRHQGAGTGNTIYF. The CDR3 nucleotides read TGTGCCAGTAGACATCAGGGAGCGGGGACGGGGAACACCATATATTTT.

Note on this clone: At the DNA level, this CDR3 is encoded by other sequences in the same sample as well. The chain has TRBV19 and TRBJ1-3; 8 positions match TRBD1. J lost 4 bases, V lost 6 bases, and 8 bases had no gene match. The CDR3 covers 15 residues. Germline V CDR1 and CDR2: LNHDA, SQIVND (reference sequence). The CDR3 DNA sequence: TGTGCCAGTAGCACACAGGGGGGAAGGGGAAACACCATATATTTT. It codes for CASSTQGGRGNTIYF. Together with reference TRBV19 and TRBJ1-3, the CDR3 gives the full variable domain: DGGITQSPKYLFRKEGQNVTLSCEQNLNHDAMYWYRQDPGQGLRLIYYSQIVNDFQKGDIAEGYSVSREKKESFPLTVTSAQKNPTAFYLCASSTQGGRGNTIYFGEGSWLTVV.